Below, 9 T cell receptor beta chains from the same sample are listed, as sequenced in a study of blood T cell repertoires in COVID-19. TCRdb's table, derived via immunoSEQ multiplex PCR, lists solely in-frame clones and lacks some. The top ten clones hold 2.5% to 3.5% of a sample with fewer than 200,000 clones, over 70% of them seen once. The sample taken for sequencing was peripheral blood. The receptor set was obtained from a man aged 65 to 79 with acute or convalescent COVID-19.

This rearrangement joins TRBV28 to TRBJ1-5; no definite D call. Deletions cut 7 bases from V and 4 bases from J, with 8 bases between. CDR1 MDHEN and CDR2 SYDVKM come from the germline V gene. The CDR3 has 12 amino acids. CDR3: CASIAVNQPQHF. CDR3 bases: TGTGCCAGCATCGCAGTGAATCAGCCCCAGCATTTT.

The chain links TRBV5-1 to TRBJ1-2; 7 bases align to TRBD1. J gave up 0 bases and V 6 bases, and 8 bases lay outside the gene matches. The germline V gene encodes CDR1 SGHRS and CDR2 YFSETQ. This CDR3 spans 15 amino acids. DNA for the CDR3: TGCGCCAGCAACCCTCGGACAGGATCTAACTATGGCTACACCTTC. It codes for CASNPRTGSNYGYTF.

The V gene is TRBV18, the J gene TRBJ2-3; D gene uncertain. This CDR3 has 16 amino acids. V gave up 0 bases and J gave up 0 bases, with 10 bases separating them. Per germline, CDR1 KGHSH and CDR2 LQKENI. The CDR3 sequence is CASSPPSMTSTDTQYF. As DNA, the CDR3 is TGTGCCAGCTCACCACCGAGCATGACTAGCACAGATACGCAGTATTTT.

The V call is TRBV11-3, the J call TRBJ2-2, with D maybe TRBD1 (6 bases). CDR1 is SGHNT and CDR2 is YENEEA in the germline V gene. The CDR3 contains 13 residues. The V gene lost 5 bases and the J gene lost 6 bases, with 10 bases spanning the gap. The CDR3 bases are TGTGCCAGCAGCCAGACAGGACCCGGGGAGCTGTTTTTT. Amino acids: CASSQTGPGELFF.

The chain links TRBV19 to TRBJ2-6; 9 bases line up with TRBD1. V trimming: 9 bases; J trimming: 2 bases; junction bases outside the gene matches: 8. CDR3 length: 16 residues. Germline V gives CDR1 LNHDA, CDR2 SQIVND (reference sequence). Written as DNA, the CDR3 is TGTGCCAGCGGCCCACAGGGGGCGACTGGGGCCAACGTCCTGACTTTC. This translates into CASGPQGATGANVLTF.

The chain uses TRBV2 and TRBJ2-7; 7 bases align to TRBD1. CDR1 is SNHLY, CDR2 FYNNEI, per germline. CDR3 length: 13 amino acids. J was trimmed by 2 bases and V by 4 bases; bases with no gene match: 2. The DNA of the CDR3 is TGTGCCAGCAGTGGGACAGGTGCCTACGAGCAGTACTTC. It encodes CASSGTGAYEQYF. The whole variable domain, remainder taken from reference TRBV2 and TRBJ2-7, is EPEVTQTPSHQVTQMGQEVILRCVPISNHLYFYWYRQILGQKVEFLVSFYNNEISEKSEIFDDQFSVERPDGSNFTLKIRSTKLEDSAMYFCASSGTGAYEQYFGPGTRLTVT.

This chain connects TRBV4-2 to TRBJ1-2; 9 nucleotides agree with TRBD1. The CDR3 covers 18 residues. V shed 0 bases and J 4 bases; nucleotides not matched to a gene: 12. The germline V gene has CDR1 LGHNA and CDR2 YNFKEQ. Written as DNA, the CDR3 is TGTGCCAGCAGCCAAGACAGGACAGGGGATAGTGGGGGCTATGGCTACACCTTC. Protein: CASSQDRTGDSGGYGYTF.

The gene calls are TRBV6-7 and TRBJ2-7; 7 nucleotides match TRBD2. TRBV6-7 is sorted into the ORF group, with uncertain function. The CDR3 length is 12 residues. V lost 5 bases and J lost 7; bases outside the gene matches: 5. CDR3 protein: CASSGRGGEQYF. The CDR3 region has the DNA TGTGCCAGCAGTGGAAGGGGAGGGGAGCAGTACTTC.

This sequence joins TRBV18 and TRBJ1-5; 9 bases are a match to TRBD1. Germline CDR1 KGHSH, CDR2 LQKENI. The V gene end was trimmed by 3 bases and the J gene end by 3 bases; junction bases not matched to a gene: 3. CDR3 size: 15 residues. As DNA, the CDR3 is TGTGCCAGCTCACCCGACAGGGGGACCAATCAGCCCCAGCATTTT. Its protein is CASSPDRGTNQPQHF.